A single sample gave rise to the 11 T cell receptor beta chains below, sequenced in a study of CD8 T cells in Susac syndrome. With random hexamers, roughly 0.45 to 1 ug RNA was reverse transcribed. TCRdb itself ran the immunoSEQ multiplex PCR reads through MiXCR, one entry per CDR3 protein. The data show 95,000 to 150,000 distinct CDR3 sequences, roughly 94% seen once. The source material was CD8+ T cells from PBMCs. The origin of the receptors is a human donor with Susac syndrome.

The chain uses TRBV4-1 and TRBJ2-5; possible D gene TRBD1, 5 bases. Germline CDR1 reads MGHRA; CDR2 reads YSYEKL. The CDR3 sequence is 14 residues long. Trimming took off 1 base at V and 2 bases at J, with 8 bases between the two ends. CDR3 protein: CASSQVRDQETQYF. CDR3 bases: TGCGCCAGCAGCCAAGTCAGGGATCAAGAGACCCAGTACTTC.

The chain combines TRBV15 with TRBJ2-3; 11 bases match TRBD2. V was pared by 3 bases and J by 6 bases, with 8 bases of the junction left unmatched. Germline V gives CDR1 LNHNV, CDR2 YYDKDF (reference sequence). CDR3 length: 16 residues. The CDR3 reads CATSSPGLAALDTQYF. DNA for the CDR3: TGTGCCACCAGCAGCCCGGGACTAGCGGCGTTGGATACGCAGTATTTT.

J is TRBJ2-7 and V is TRBV13, with TRBD2 identical over 9 bases. The germline CDR1 and CDR2 sequences are PRHDT and FYEKMQ (reference sequence). The length of the CDR3 is 15 residues. V was pared by 2 bases and J by 2 bases, with 4 bases of the junction left unmatched. CDR3 loop: CASSLSSGVTYEQYF. Written as DNA, the CDR3 is TGTGCCAGCAGCTTATCTAGCGGGGTTACCTACGAGCAGTACTTC.

This chain uses TRBV14 with TRBJ1-2; D is perhaps TRBD1 (5 bases). The CDR3 length is 14 residues. Trimming took 1 base from V and 5 from J, leaving 11 bases between them. Germline V gene sequence: CDR1 SGHDN, CDR2 FVKESK. The CDR3 protein is CASSQVMEGYGYTF. DNA for the CDR3: TGTGCCAGCAGCCAAGTTATGGAGGGGTATGGCTACACCTTC.

This clonotype occurred once. This chain connects TRBV27 to TRBJ1-1; 7 bases align to TRBD1. CDR3 length: 14 amino acids. Trimming took 8 bases from V and 5 from J; bases not matched to a gene: 11. CDR1 MNHEY and CDR2 SMNVEV come from the germline V gene (reference sequence). CDR3 amino acids: CASGTDRRRTEAFF. Written as DNA, the CDR3 is TGTGCCAGCGGAACGGACAGGAGGAGGACTGAAGCTTTCTTT.

J is TRBJ2-6 and V is TRBV5-1; 7 bases are a match to TRBD1. The V segment lost 1 base and the J segment 1 base; nucleotides outside the gene matches: 8. The CDR3 runs to 18 residues. CDR1 and CDR2 (germline): SGHRS, YFSETQ. The CDR3 protein is CASSLTGELSSGANVLTF. CDR3 DNA sequence: TGCGCCAGCAGCTTGACAGGGGAATTGAGTTCTGGGGCCAACGTCCTGACTTTC. Filled out from reference TRBV5-1 and TRBJ2-6, the complete variable domain reads KAGVTQTPRYLIKTRGQQVTLSCSPISGHRSVSWYQQTPGQGLQFLFEYFSETQRNKGNFPGRFSGRQFSNSRSEMNVSTLELGDSALYLCASSLTGELSSGANVLTFGAGSRLTVL.

V and J are TRBV25-1 and TRBJ2-7; the D is unclear. Trimming pared 3 bases from V and 2 bases from J, leaving 11 bases between. This CDR3 contains 14 residues. Germline CDR1 reads MGHDK; CDR2 reads SYGVNS. CDR3 in amino acids: CASSESPGPYEQYF. CDR3 coding DNA: TGTGCCAGCAGTGAGAGTCCAGGTCCCTACGAGCAGTACTTC.

The chain joins TRBV19 to TRBJ1-6; D remains ambiguous. This CDR3 spans 12 amino acids. V lost 6 bases and J lost 7, with 7 bases in between. CDR1 LNHDA and CDR2 SQIVND come from the germline V gene (reference sequence). The CDR3 reads CASSRVNSPLHF. The CDR3, as DNA: TGTGCCAGTAGCAGAGTCAATTCACCCCTCCACTTT.

This chain connects TRBV4-3 to TRBJ2-7; TRBD1 or TRBD2 may be the D gene (5 bases each). Germline lookup yields CDR1 LGHNA and CDR2 YSLEER. The CDR3 is made up of 14 amino acids. Trimming pared 2 bases from V and 3 bases from J, leaving 11 bases between. The CDR3 nucleotides read TGCGCCAGCAGCCAAAGGGGAGAGCGCTACGAGCAGTACTTC. Translated, it gives CASSQRGERYEQYF.

This chain joins TRBV20-1 and TRBJ2-3; TRBD2 agrees at 7 bases. Germline-derived CDR1 and CDR2 are DFQATT and SNEGSKA (reference sequence). Germline trimming cut 0 bases from V and 3 bases from J; bases unmatched to any gene: 6. The CDR3 is 15 amino acids. The CDR3 nucleotides are TGCAGTGCTAGAGACGGTGGCGGGGGAACAGATACGCAGTATTTT. Its protein product is CSARDGGGGTDTQYF.

The rearrangement links TRBV20-1 to TRBJ1-5; 9 bases align to TRBD1. CDR3 length equals 15 residues. The V gene end was trimmed by 6 bases and the J gene end by 7 bases; junction bases not matched to a gene: 13. CDR1 and CDR2 from the germline V gene are DFQATT and SNEGSKA (reference sequence). CDR3 DNA sequence: TGCAGTGCCAGTGGTTGGACAGGGGTCGGCCAGCCCCAGCATTTT. Amino acids: CSASGWTGVGQPQHF.